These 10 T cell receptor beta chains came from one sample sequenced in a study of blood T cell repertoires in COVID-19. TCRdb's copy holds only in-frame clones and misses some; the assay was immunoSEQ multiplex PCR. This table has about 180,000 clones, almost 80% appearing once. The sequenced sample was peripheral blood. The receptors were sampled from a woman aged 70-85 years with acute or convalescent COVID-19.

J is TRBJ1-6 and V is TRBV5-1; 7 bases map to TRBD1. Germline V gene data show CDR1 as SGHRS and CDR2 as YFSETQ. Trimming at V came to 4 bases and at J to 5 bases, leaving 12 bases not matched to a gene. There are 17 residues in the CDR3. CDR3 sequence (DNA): TGCGCCAGCAGCAATACAAAGGGGACAGCCGATAATTCACCCCTCCACTTT. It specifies CASSNTKGTADNSPLHF. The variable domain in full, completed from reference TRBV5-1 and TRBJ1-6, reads KAGVTQTPRYLIKTRGQQVTLSCSPISGHRSVSWYQQTPGQGLQFLFEYFSETQRNKGNFPGRFSGRQFSNSRSEMNVSTLELGDSALYLCASSNTKGTADNSPLHFGNGTRLTVT.

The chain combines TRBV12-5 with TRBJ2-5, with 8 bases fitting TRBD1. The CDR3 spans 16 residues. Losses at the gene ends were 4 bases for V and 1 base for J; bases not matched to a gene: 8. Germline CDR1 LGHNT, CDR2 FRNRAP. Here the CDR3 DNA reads TGTGCTAGTGGTTCAGGGGGCCAGGTTGGCCAAGAGACCCAGTACTTC. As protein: CASGSGGQVGQETQYF.

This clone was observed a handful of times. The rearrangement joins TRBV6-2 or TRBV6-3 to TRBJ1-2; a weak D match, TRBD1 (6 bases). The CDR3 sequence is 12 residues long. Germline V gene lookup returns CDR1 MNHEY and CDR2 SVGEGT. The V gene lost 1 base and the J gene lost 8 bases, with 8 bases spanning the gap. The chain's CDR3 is CASSYYRDGYTF. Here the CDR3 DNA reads TGTGCCAGCAGTTACTACAGGGACGGCTACACCTTC.

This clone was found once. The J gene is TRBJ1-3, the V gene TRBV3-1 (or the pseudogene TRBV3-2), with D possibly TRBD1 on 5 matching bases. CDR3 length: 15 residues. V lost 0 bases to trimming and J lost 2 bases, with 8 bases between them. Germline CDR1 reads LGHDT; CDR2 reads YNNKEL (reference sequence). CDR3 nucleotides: TGTGCCAGCAGCCAAGATGGCAGGGCTGGAAACACCATATATTTT. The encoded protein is CASSQDGRAGNTIYF.

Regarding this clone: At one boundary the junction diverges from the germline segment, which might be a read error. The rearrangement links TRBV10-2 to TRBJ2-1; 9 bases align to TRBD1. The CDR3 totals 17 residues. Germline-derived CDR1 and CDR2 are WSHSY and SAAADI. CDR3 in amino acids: CASSEMGTGPRGNKQFF. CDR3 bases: TGCGCCAGCAGTGAGATGGGGACAGGGCCCCGGGGCAATAAGCAGTTCTTC.

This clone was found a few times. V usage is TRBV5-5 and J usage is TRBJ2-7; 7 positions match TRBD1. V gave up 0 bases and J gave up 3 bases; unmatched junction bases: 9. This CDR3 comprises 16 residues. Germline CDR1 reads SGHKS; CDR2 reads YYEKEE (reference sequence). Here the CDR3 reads CASSLALSGGSYEQYF. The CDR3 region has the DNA TGTGCCAGCAGCTTGGCCTTATCAGGGGGTAGCTACGAGCAGTACTTC.

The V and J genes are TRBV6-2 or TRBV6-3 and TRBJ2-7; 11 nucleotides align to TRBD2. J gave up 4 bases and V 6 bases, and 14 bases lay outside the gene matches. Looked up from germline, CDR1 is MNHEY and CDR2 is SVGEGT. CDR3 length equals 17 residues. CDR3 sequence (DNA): TGTGCCAGCAGCCCGGCCGAGCTACTAGCGGGAGCTTACGAGCAGTACTTC. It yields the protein CASSPAELLAGAYEQYF.

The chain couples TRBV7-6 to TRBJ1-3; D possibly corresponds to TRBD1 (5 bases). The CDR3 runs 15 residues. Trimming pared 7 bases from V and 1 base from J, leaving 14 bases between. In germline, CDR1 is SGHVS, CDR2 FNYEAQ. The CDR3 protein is CASKGRPESGNTIYF. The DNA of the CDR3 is TGTGCCAGCAAGGGGAGGCCCGAGTCTGGAAACACCATATATTTT.

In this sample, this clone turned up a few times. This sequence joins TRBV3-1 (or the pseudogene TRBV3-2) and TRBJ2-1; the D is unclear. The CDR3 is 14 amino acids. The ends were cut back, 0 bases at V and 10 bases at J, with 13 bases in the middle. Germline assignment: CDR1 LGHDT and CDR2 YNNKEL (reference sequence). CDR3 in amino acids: CASSQDVAQTEQFF. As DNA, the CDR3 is TGTGCCAGCAGCCAAGACGTAGCCCAAACCGAGCAGTTCTTC.

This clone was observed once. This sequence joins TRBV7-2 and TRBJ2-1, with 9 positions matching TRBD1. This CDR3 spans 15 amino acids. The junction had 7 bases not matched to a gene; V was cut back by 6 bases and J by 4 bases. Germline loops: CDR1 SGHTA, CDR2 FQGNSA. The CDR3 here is CASRRGQGGYNEQFF. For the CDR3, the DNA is TGTGCCAGCAGAAGGGGACAGGGAGGTTACAATGAGCAGTTCTTC. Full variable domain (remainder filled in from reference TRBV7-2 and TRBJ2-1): GAGVSQSPSNKVTEKGKDVELRCDPISGHTALYWYRQSLGQGLEFLIYFQGNSAPDKSGLPSDRFSAERTGGSVSTLTIQRTQQEDSAVYLCASRRGQGGYNEQFFGPGTRLTVL.